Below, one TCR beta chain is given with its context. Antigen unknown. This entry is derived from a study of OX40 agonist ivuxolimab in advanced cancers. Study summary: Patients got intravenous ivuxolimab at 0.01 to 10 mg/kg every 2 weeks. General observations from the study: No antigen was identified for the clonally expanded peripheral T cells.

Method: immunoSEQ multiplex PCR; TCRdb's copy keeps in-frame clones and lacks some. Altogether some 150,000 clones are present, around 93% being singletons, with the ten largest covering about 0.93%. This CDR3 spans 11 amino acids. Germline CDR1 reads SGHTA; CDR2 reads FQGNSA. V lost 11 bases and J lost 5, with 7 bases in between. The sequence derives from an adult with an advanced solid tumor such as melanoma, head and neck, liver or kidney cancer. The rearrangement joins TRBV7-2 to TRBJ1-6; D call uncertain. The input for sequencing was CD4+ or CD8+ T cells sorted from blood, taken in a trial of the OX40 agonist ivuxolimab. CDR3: CASSNNSPLHF. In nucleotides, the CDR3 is TGTGCCTCCAGTAATAATTCACCCCTCCACTTT.